This entry is about one T cell receptor beta chain. Its cognate antigen is unknown. Losses at the gene ends were 1 base for V and 2 bases for J; bases not matched to a gene: 4. In germline, CDR1 is MGHRA, CDR2 YSYEKL. The CDR3 totals 15 residues. This sample is drawn from a study of cytomegalovirus exposure and HLA in healthy donors. Study-level background: Findings of an earlier analysis included over 95 million unique TCR beta sequences from roughly 180 million T cells. Whole-study results and caveats: The study flagged about 160 TCR beta chains as cytomegalovirus-associated. A later analysis linked a missense variant in DCLRE1C to the trimming of TCR beta V and J genes.

It was with 60 Vbeta and 13 Jbeta primers that the PCR ran. Measured with immunoSEQ multiplex PCR; TCRdb has only the in-frame clones, and not every one. The repertoire holds 150,000 or so clones, about 82% seen once, with 0.77% in the top ten. This receptor was identified in a woman aged 18-30 years in good health and CMV-seronegative. Source material: PBMCs. This chain joins TRBV4-1 and TRBJ2-7, with 8 bases that match TRBD1. Here the CDR3 DNA reads TGCGCCAGCAGCCAAGGGGACAGGAGAACCTACGAGCAGTACTTC. Protein: CASSQGDRRTYEQYF.